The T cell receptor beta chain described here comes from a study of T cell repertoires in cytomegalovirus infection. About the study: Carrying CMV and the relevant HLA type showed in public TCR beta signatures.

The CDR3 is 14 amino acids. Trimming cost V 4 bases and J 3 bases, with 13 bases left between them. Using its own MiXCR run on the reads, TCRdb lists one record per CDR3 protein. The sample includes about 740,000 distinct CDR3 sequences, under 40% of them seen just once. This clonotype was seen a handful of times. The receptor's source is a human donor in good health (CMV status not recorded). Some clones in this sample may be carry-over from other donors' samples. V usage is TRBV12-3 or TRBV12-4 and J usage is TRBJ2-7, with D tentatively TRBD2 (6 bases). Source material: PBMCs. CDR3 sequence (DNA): TGTGCCAGCAGTTCGACTAGTACCCGCTACGAGCAGTACTTC. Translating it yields CASSSTSTRYEQYF.